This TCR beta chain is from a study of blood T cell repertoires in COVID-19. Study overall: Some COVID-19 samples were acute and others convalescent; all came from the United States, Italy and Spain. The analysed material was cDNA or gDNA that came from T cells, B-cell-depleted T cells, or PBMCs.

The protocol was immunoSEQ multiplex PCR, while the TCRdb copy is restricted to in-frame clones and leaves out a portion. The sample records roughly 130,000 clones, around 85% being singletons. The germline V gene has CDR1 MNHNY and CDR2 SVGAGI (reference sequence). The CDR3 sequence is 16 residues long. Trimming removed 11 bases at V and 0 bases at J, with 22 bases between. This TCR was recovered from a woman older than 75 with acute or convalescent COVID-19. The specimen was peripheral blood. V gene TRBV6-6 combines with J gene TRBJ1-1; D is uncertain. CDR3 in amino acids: CAAGGLEFSMNTEAFF. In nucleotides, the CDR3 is TGTGCCGCAGGAGGACTTGAGTTTTCCATGAACACTGAAGCTTTCTTT.